This TCR beta chain came from a study of neoadjuvant anti-PD-1 for oral cavity cancer. Across the study: Patients mostly received three to four biweekly nivolumab doses at 3 mg/kg before surgery. Around day 43, patients without progression received a fourth nivolumab dose before surgery. General study findings and limits: PBMC Gini-index clonality exceeded responders' in non-responders post-nivolumab. Higher pretreatment Treg/Th17 ratios tracked higher pretreatment blood clonality.

The data were produced by immunoSEQ multiplex PCR, yet TCRdb's version contains in-frame clones alone and is incomplete. Here the sample spans 75,000 to 100,000 clones, around 80% being singletons. Points on this clone: Its antigen remains unidentified.

The source is a person aged 35-79 years with oral cavity squamous cell carcinoma. This sample comprised PBMCs, obtained before nivolumab (anti-PD-1) treatment.

In DNA, the CDR3 is TGTGCCAGCAGGGGAGGGCCGGGCACCGGGGAGCTGTTTTTT. Encoded protein: CASRGGPGTGELFF. This chain uses TRBV7-8 with TRBJ2-2; 7 positions agree with TRBD2. The CDR3 consists of 14 residues. With V trimmed by 6 bases and J by 4 bases, 5 bases remained unmatched. Germline CDR1 and CDR2: SGHVS and FQNEAQ.